This is a list of T cell receptor beta chains from one sample in a study of blood T cell repertoires in COVID-19. Profiled with immunoSEQ multiplex PCR; TCRdb holds only in-frame clones, not every one. The table includes roughly 480,000 clones, about 91% detected once. The sample comprised peripheral blood. These receptors were obtained from a man aged 18 to 30 with COVID-19, enrolled during active disease. Both conserved end residues are part of each CDR3. Fields, in order: clone size, V gene, CDR3 protein. Some rows mark clone size as missing; the rest say once, few, many or name a class of expanded clone.

NA,TRBV6-5,CASRTGGQETQYF
NA,TRBV3-1/TRBV3-2,CASSRQNTGELFF
NA,TRBV2,CASRRQGSQGRMDTEAFF
NA,TRBV6-1,CASRPHEVENSPLHF
NA,TRBV5-4,CASSLEGVTGTEAFF
NA,TRBV5-1,CASSLVGTGTYEQYF
NA,TRBV4-2,CASSQDWAEQETQYF
NA,TRBV7-9,CASSTSGRARNEQFF
NA,TRBV19,CASSVAGDSNQPQHF
NA,TRBV12-5,CASGLEDLQPQHF
NA,TRBV2,CASRPSPNSPLHF
NA,TRBV4-1,CASSQESRQRNQPQHF
once,TRBV6-6,CASSPGGSGTPYEQYF
NA,TRBV24-1,CATSDLGSGTDTQYF
NA,TRBV11-2,CASTTGGDSPLHF
NA,TRBV5-5,CASSLGENTEAFF
NA,TRBV3-1/TRBV3-2,CASSHGGGQFF
NA,TRBV7-9,CASSFGTGNEQFF
NA,TRBV5-6,CASSWTSGRSSYNEQFF
NA,TRBV4-2,CASSQPLSGGGADTQYF
NA,TRBV7-9,CASSFGPGQGNTGELFF
NA,TRBV6-5,CASSPLREQAEAFF
NA,TRBV14,CASSRSGTPSGANVLTF
NA,TRBV11-2,CASSLGEHYEQYF
NA,TRBV20-1,CSATRKETQYF